The 13 T cell receptor beta chains listed next were all sequenced from one sample in a study of T cell repertoires in cytomegalovirus infection. TCRdb independently ran MiXCR on the reads; one entry per CDR3 protein. The table has 450,000 to 650,000 distinct CDR3 sequences, around a quarter seen once. Sequencing was carried out using PBMCs. The receptors shown here come from a human donor in good health (CMV status not recorded). Some clones in this sample may be carry-over from other donors' samples.

The CDR3 DNA reads as TGTGCCAGCGCTTTGATTGGTGGTGGCAATCAGCCCCAGCATTTT. This sequence encodes CASALIGGGNQPQHF. The V gene is TRBV6-1, the J gene TRBJ1-5; D call uncertain. Deletions cut 8 bases from V and 2 bases from J, with 16 bases between. From germline, CDR1 is MNHNS and CDR2 SASEGT. CDR3 length equals 15 residues.

This clonotype appeared a few times. The chain has TRBV20-1 and TRBJ1-1, with a tentative D call TRBD1 (5 bases). The CDR3 extends over 16 amino acids. V lost 1 base to trimming and J lost 5 bases, with 20 bases between them. The germline V gene has CDR1 DFQATT and CDR2 SNEGSKA (reference sequence). CDR3 region: CSARAPYTGTGTEAFF. The CDR3, as DNA: TGCAGTGCTAGAGCCCCGTATACGGGGACGGGGACTGAAGCTTTCTTT.

V usage is TRBV5-4 and J usage is TRBJ1-1; maybe TRBD1 (5 bases). There are 13 residues in the CDR3. V was shortened by 5 bases and J by 7 bases, with 15 bases between the two germline ends. Looked up from germline, CDR1 is SGHNT and CDR2 is YYREEE (reference sequence). Here the CDR3 reads CASREGPELEAFF. Written as DNA, the CDR3 is TGTGCCAGCAGGGAGGGGCCAGAACTTGAAGCTTTCTTT.

This clonotype was counted a few times. J is TRBJ1-5 and V is TRBV28; D is ambiguous. V lost 6 bases, J lost 3 bases, and 12 bases lay in between. CDR3 length: 14 amino acids. Germline values: CDR1 MDHEN, CDR2 SYDVKM. The CDR3 is CASSFLGYNQPQHF. The CDR3 nucleotides read TGTGCCAGCAGCTTCCTAGGCTACAATCAGCCCCAGCATTTT.

The CDR3 reads CSASLFLETQYF. Written as DNA, the CDR3 is TGCAGTGCTAGTCTTTTCCTGGAGACCCAGTACTTC. The rearrangement links TRBV20-1 to TRBJ2-5; D is unclear. V gave up 3 bases and J gave up 5 bases, with 10 bases separating them. CDR3 length: 12 residues. From germline, CDR1 is DFQATT and CDR2 SNEGSKA (reference sequence).

This clonotype was observed at least ten times. J is TRBJ1-2 and V is TRBV7-9; a weak D match, TRBD1 (6 bases). Trimming cost V 5 bases and J 2 bases, with 9 bases left between them. This CDR3 is 13 amino acids long. Germline lookup yields CDR1 SEHNR and CDR2 FQNEAQ (reference sequence). The CDR3, as DNA: TGTGCCAGCAGCCGGACAGCCAACTATGGCTACACCTTC. Amino acid sequence: CASSRTANYGYTF.

The chain joins TRBV19 to TRBJ2-3; no clear D gene. Deletions cut 5 bases from V and 4 bases from J, with 16 bases between. Germline values: CDR1 LNHDA, CDR2 SQIVND (reference sequence). The CDR3 contains 15 residues. CDR3 nucleotide sequence: TGTGCCAGTAGTGACTCGAGCAAACCCTCAGATACGCAGTATTTT. This translates into CASSDSSKPSDTQYF.

The sample holds many counts of this clonotype. This sequence joins TRBV7-9 and TRBJ2-5; the match to TRBD2 covers 10 bases. The CDR3 has 15 residues. The V and J ends lost 2 bases and 4 bases, in that order; junction bases with no gene match: 4. CDR1 is SEHNR, CDR2 FQNEAQ, per germline (reference sequence). CDR3 in amino acids: CASSLLAGEGETQYF. CDR3 nucleotide sequence: TGTGCCAGCAGCTTACTAGCGGGAGAAGGAGAGACCCAGTACTTC.

The sample holds a few counts of this clonotype. The V call is TRBV2, the J call TRBJ1-2; D gene uncertain. V was shortened by 5 bases and J by 5 bases, with 12 bases between the two germline ends. This CDR3 spans 13 amino acids. Germline V gene lookup returns CDR1 SNHLY and CDR2 FYNNEI. This CDR3 reads CASSSALGYGYTF. DNA for the CDR3: TGTGCCAGCAGTTCCGCCTTGGGGTATGGCTACACCTTC.

This chain connects TRBV19 to TRBJ2-5; 16 bases agree with TRBD2. The J segment lost 0 bases and the V segment lost 8 bases, leaving 6 bases of the junction unmatched. CDR3 size: 17 residues. CDR1 LNHDA and CDR2 SQIVND come from the germline V gene (reference sequence). The CDR3 is CASSGLAGGTYQETQYF. In DNA, the CDR3 is TGTGCCAGTTCGGGACTAGCGGGAGGGACGTACCAAGAGACCCAGTACTTC.

This clonotype was counted between two and nine times. The V call is TRBV12-5, the J call TRBJ1-6; D is perhaps TRBD1 (6 bases). Germline V gene lookup returns CDR1 LGHNT and CDR2 FRNRAP. The CDR3 length is 15 residues. Trimming took 3 bases from V and 9 from J, leaving 15 bases between them. CDR3 DNA sequence: TGTGCTAGTGGTTTCTACAGGGTCCAGGGTTCACCCCTCCACTTT. It yields the protein CASGFYRVQGSPLHF.

This clonotype is a singleton in its sample. The chain carries TRBV3-1 and TRBJ2-1, with D maybe TRBD2 (7 bases). CDR3 size: 13 residues. In germline, CDR1 is LGHDT, CDR2 YNNKEL (reference sequence). V was cut by 1 base and J by 15 bases, with 16 bases left in between. The CDR3 coding sequence is TGTGCCAGCAGCCAAGTTCTAGGGGGGGAAATGTTCTTC. Protein product: CASSQVLGGEMFF.

In its sample, this clonotype was seen a few times. The chain recombines TRBV20-1 with TRBJ1-4, with 9 bases aligning to TRBD1. The V gene's germline CDR1 is DFQATT and CDR2 SNEGSKA (reference sequence). The CDR3 sequence is 14 residues long. The V gene end was trimmed by 1 base and the J gene end by 7 bases; junction bases not matched to a gene: 4. CDR3 loop: CSARATGGGEKLFF. In nucleotides, the CDR3 is TGCAGTGCTAGAGCGACAGGGGGAGGTGAAAAACTGTTTTTT.